This TCR beta chain was observed in a study of control samples from healthy donors and cancer patients. Method: immunoSEQ multiplex PCR; TCRdb's copy keeps in-frame clones and lacks some. The sample records 100,000 to 150,000 clones, roughly 87% being singletons. The germline V gene has CDR1 LNHDA and CDR2 SQIVND (reference sequence). V was clipped by 9 bases and J by 8 bases; unmatched bases: 9. The CDR3 consists of 14 residues. This TCR derives from a man aged 35-49 years in good health. V usage is TRBV19 and J usage is TRBJ1-6; 8 positions match TRBD1. The material sequenced was blood. The CDR3 region is CASPLRDRYSPLHF. CDR3 nucleotides: TGTGCCAGCCCGCTGAGGGACAGGTATTCACCCCTCCACTTT.